These 9 T cell receptor beta chains came from one sample sequenced in a study of CD8+ T cells in alopecia areata. Extracted RNA was reverse transcribed, and the resulting cDNA served as sequencing template. Clones were read by immunoSEQ multiplex PCR, and TCRdb kept only the in-frame ones, dropping some. The sample has about 160,000 clones, about nine tenths seen once; the top ten hold approximately 15%. Here the sequenced sample was CD8+ T cells sorted from blood, taken at week 0. The receptors here all came from a human donor with alopecia areata.

This clone was seen only a few times. This sequence joins TRBV29-1 and TRBJ2-1; 12 positions match TRBD1. The CDR3 spans 16 residues. J was trimmed by 9 bases and V by 8 bases; bases with no gene match: 17. Germline CDR1 and CDR2: SQVTM and ANQGSEA. The CDR3 is CSSIGGTGGVSGEQFF. CDR3 bases: TGCAGCTCCATTGGGGGGACAGGGGGCGTTTCGGGTGAGCAGTTCTTC.

The genes are TRBV29-1 and TRBJ2-7; D remains unclear. In germline, CDR1 is SQVTM, CDR2 ANQGSEA. The CDR3 extends over 13 amino acids. Trimming left V 2 bases short and J 2 bases short, with 10 bases between. CDR3 sequence: CSVESAEPYEQYF. The CDR3 bases are TGCAGCGTTGAATCCGCAGAACCCTACGAGCAGTACTTC.

The rearrangement joins TRBV7-8 to TRBJ1-2; D not resolved. Germline V gene lookup returns CDR1 SGHVS and CDR2 FQNEAQ. V was trimmed by 1 base and J by 0 bases, leaving 12 bases between them. This CDR3 is 16 amino acids long. The CDR3 region is CASSLDGWESNYGYTF. CDR3 nucleotide sequence: TGTGCCAGCAGCTTAGATGGATGGGAGTCTAACTATGGCTACACCTTC.

The genes are TRBV6-5 and TRBJ2-2; 9 positions agree with TRBD1. V dropped 6 bases and J dropped 4; count of bases not matched to a gene: 6. CDR3 length: 15 amino acids. Germline V CDR1 and CDR2: MNHEY, SVGAGI. The CDR3 nucleotides read TGTGCCAGCAGCAACGACAGGGGGATCACCGGGGAGCTGTTTTTT. It codes for CASSNDRGITGELFF.

The chain links TRBV29-1 to TRBJ2-1; TRBD1 aligns across 10 bases. V lost 1 base to trimming and J lost 8 bases; unmatched junction nucleotides: 11. This CDR3 spans 16 amino acids. The germline V gene encodes CDR1 SQVTM and CDR2 ANQGSEA. The CDR3 loop reads CSVEGGQGGALDEQFF. The CDR3 DNA follows: TGCAGCGTTGAAGGCGGACAGGGGGGAGCCTTGGATGAGCAGTTCTTC.

This clone is a singleton in its sample. The chain couples TRBV29-1 to TRBJ2-7, with TRBD1 matching 9 bases. The trim removed 4 bases at V and 4 bases at J, leaving 5 bases unmatched. The length of the CDR3 is 13 residues. The V gene's germline CDR1 is SQVTM and CDR2 ANQGSEA. Here the CDR3 reads CSVAHRGPYEQYF. CDR3 in DNA: TGCAGCGTTGCTCACAGGGGGCCATACGAGCAGTACTTC.

V and J are TRBV5-6 and TRBJ2-7, with no clear D. V gave up 3 bases and J gave up 1 base, with 14 bases separating them. Germline lookup yields CDR1 SGHDT and CDR2 YYEEEE. This CDR3 spans 15 amino acids. CDR3 coding DNA: TGTGCCAGCAGCTATACGTCGGGCGAATCCTACGAGCAGTACTTC. This translates into CASSYTSGESYEQYF.

This chain links TRBV30 with TRBJ1-1; D uncertain. Between the trimmed V and J ends, which lost 0 bases and 3 bases, there was a span of 8 bases. CDR1 is GTSNPN and CDR2 is SVGIG in the germline V gene (reference sequence). The CDR3 has 13 residues. The CDR3 loop reads CAWSVGGYTEAFF. As DNA, the CDR3 is TGTGCCTGGAGTGTGGGAGGGTACACTGAAGCTTTCTTT.

The rearrangement joins TRBV11-2 to TRBJ2-5, with unresolved D. The germline V gene has CDR1 SGHAT and CDR2 FQNNGV. Trimming took off 1 base at V and 5 bases at J, with 8 bases between the two ends. The CDR3 length is 13 residues. The CDR3 DNA reads TGTGCCAGCAGCTTAGGGCAGATCGAGACCCAGTACTTC. Its translation: CASSLGQIETQYF.